Listed here are 17 T cell receptor beta chains from one sample, sequenced in a study of shared clonotypes between healthy human individuals. Repertoires were generated with immunoSEQ multiplex PCR, while TCRdb's copy carries only in-frame clones and drops some. Of about 480,000 clones listed, roughly 78% are singletons. Sequencing input: PBMCs. These receptors were taken from a woman in her thirties or forties in good health. Some clones in this sample may be carry-over from other donors' samples.

The rearrangement uses TRBV19 and TRBJ2-2; either TRBD1 or TRBD2 may fit D (5 bases each). Trimming pared 5 bases from V and 6 bases from J, leaving 13 bases between. Per germline, CDR1 LNHDA and CDR2 SQIVND (reference sequence). The CDR3 consists of 14 residues. This chain's CDR3 is CASSGRENSGELFF. DNA for the CDR3: TGTGCCAGTAGTGGCAGGGAGAATTCCGGGGAGCTGTTTTTT. The variable domain in full, completed from reference TRBV19 and TRBJ2-2, reads DGGITQSPKYLFRKEGQNVTLSCEQNLNHDAMYWYRQDPGQGLRLIYYSQIVNDFQKGDIAEGYSVSREKKESFPLTVTSAQKNPTAFYLCASSGRENSGELFFGEGSRLTVL.

This clone was detected a few times. The rearrangement uses TRBV10-3 and TRBJ1-3, with D perhaps TRBD1 (5 bases). CDR3 length: 15 amino acids. V was clipped by 6 bases and J by 0 bases, with 12 bases between them. The germline CDR1 and CDR2 sequences are ENHRY and SYGVKD. The CDR3 nucleotides are TGTGCCATCAGGACGCAGGGCGCCTCTGGAAACACCATATATTTT. This gives the protein CAIRTQGASGNTIYF.

A few counts support this clone. This chain uses TRBV9 with TRBJ2-5; perhaps D is TRBD1 or TRBD2 (5 bases each). The germline gives CDR1 SGDLS, CDR2 YYNGEE. Trimming pared 4 bases from V and 4 bases from J, leaving 17 bases between. CDR3 length: 15 residues. The CDR3 bases are TGTGCCAGCAGCTCAACCGGGACCCAGGGAGAGACCCAGTACTTC. Translating it yields CASSSTGTQGETQYF.

The chain has TRBV5-5 and TRBJ2-7; the match to TRBD2 covers 8 bases. The CDR3 has 16 residues. Trimming removed 3 bases from V and 2 bases from J; junction bases left unmatched: 10. CDR1 and CDR2 (germline): SGHKS, YYEKEE (reference sequence). CDR3 protein: CASSSDLTSVAYEQYF. The CDR3 DNA follows: TGTGCCAGCAGCTCTGACCTGACTAGCGTAGCCTACGAGCAGTACTTC.

The rearrangement links TRBV28 to TRBJ2-5; 12 nucleotides agree with TRBD2. Germline V gives CDR1 MDHEN, CDR2 SYDVKM. V gave up 7 bases and J gave up 5 bases; unmatched junction bases: 11. The CDR3 spans 16 residues. The CDR3 coding sequence is TGTGCCAGCACCGTAGCTAGCGGGAGGGCTAGGGAGACCCAGTACTTC. Its translation: CASTVASGRARETQYF. The full variable domain, rest sourced from reference TRBV28 and TRBJ2-5, is DVKVTQSSRYLVKRTGEKVFLECVQDMDHENMFWYRQDPGLGLRLIYFSYDVKMKEKGDIPEGYSVSREKKERFSLILESASTNQTSMYLCASTVASGRARETQYFGPGTRLLVL.

The rearrangement links TRBV19 to TRBJ2-1; D may correspond to TRBD1 or TRBD2 (5 bases each). Germline lookup yields CDR1 LNHDA and CDR2 SQIVND (reference sequence). The CDR3 contains 15 residues. V lost 5 bases and J 0 bases, leaving 11 bases between the germline ends. CDR3 nucleotides: TGTGCCAGTAGTGTCGGGACGAACTCCTACAATGAGCAGTTCTTC. Translating it yields CASSVGTNSYNEQFF. The complete variable domain, with remaining parts taken from reference TRBV19 and TRBJ2-1, reads DGGITQSPKYLFRKEGQNVTLSCEQNLNHDAMYWYRQDPGQGLRLIYYSQIVNDFQKGDIAEGYSVSREKKESFPLTVTSAQKNPTAFYLCASSVGTNSYNEQFFGPGTRLTVL.

This rearrangement joins TRBV11-2 to TRBJ2-5; TRBD1 is a possible D gene (6 bases). The DNA end favors TRBJ2-7, so the J call may be wrong. Per germline, CDR1 SGHAT and CDR2 FQNNGV. The CDR3 consists of 13 residues. The CDR3: CASNQGSSYEQYF. CDR3 sequence (DNA): TGTGCCAGCAACCAGGGGTCCTCCTACGAGCAGTACTTC.

The rearrangement joins TRBV4-1 to TRBJ2-7, with TRBD2 as a possible D gene (5 bases). Trimming removed 1 base from V and 3 bases from J, with 22 bases in between. The V gene's germline CDR1 is MGHRA and CDR2 YSYEKL. The CDR3 consists of 18 residues. CDR3 nucleotides: TGCGCCAGCAGCCAAGTACTTCATCGAGGTCGGGCGGGCTACGAGCAGTACTTC. Amino acid sequence: CASSQVLHRGRAGYEQYF.

In its sample, this clone was seen a few times. The V gene is TRBV9, the J gene TRBJ2-7; 9 bases are shared with TRBD2. V lost 3 bases, J lost 5 bases, and 9 bases stayed unmatched. This CDR3 region has 15 residues. Germline assignment: CDR1 SGDLS and CDR2 YYNGEE. CDR3 bases: TGTGCCAGCAGCGCCAGGGGCGGGAGGGCCGACGAGCAGTACTTC. Amino acids: CASSARGGRADEQYF.

This sequence joins TRBV11-3 and TRBJ2-3; 8 nucleotides match TRBD1. CDR1 SGHNT and CDR2 YENEEA come from the germline V gene. Trimming at V came to 5 bases and at J to 4 bases, leaving 5 bases not matched to a gene. The CDR3 sequence is 14 residues long. The CDR3 region is CASSARTGSDTQYF. Written as DNA, the CDR3 is TGTGCCAGCAGCGCGAGGACAGGGTCAGATACGCAGTATTTT.

This clone was observed a single time. The V gene is TRBV7-2, the J gene TRBJ2-3, with 8 bases that match TRBD2. V was pared by 3 bases and J by 2 bases, with 7 bases of the junction left unmatched. There are 16 residues in the CDR3. Germline CDR1 is SGHTA and CDR2 is FQGNSA. For the CDR3, the DNA is TGTGCCAGCAGCTTCACTAGCGGCGCCCCCACAGATACGCAGTATTTT. It encodes CASSFTSGAPTDTQYF.

V is TRBV27 and J is TRBJ2-7; 8 positions agree with TRBD2. Trimming cost V 5 bases and J 0 bases; bases outside gene matches: 6. The CDR3 extends over 15 amino acids. The germline V gene has CDR1 MNHEY and CDR2 SMNVEV (reference sequence). CDR3: CASSPRAGGSYEQYF. As DNA, the CDR3 is TGTGCCAGCAGTCCCCGCGCGGGAGGCTCCTACGAGCAGTACTTC.

The rearrangement uses TRBV19 and TRBJ1-1; perhaps TRBD1 as D (5 bases). This CDR3 has 15 amino acids. Germline CDR1 LNHDA, CDR2 SQIVND (reference sequence). Trimming shortened V by 6 bases and J by 7 bases, and 21 bases separated the two germline ends. The CDR3 loop reads CASRPIRGGKNEAFF. The CDR3 DNA follows: TGTGCCAGTAGACCGATTCGGGGGGGAAAAAATGAAGCTTTCTTT.

This clone was seen a single time. The V gene is TRBV30, the J gene TRBJ1-3, with D unresolved. The V end was cut by 1 base, the J end by 0 bases, with 7 bases between. Per germline, CDR1 GTSNPN and CDR2 SVGIG (reference sequence). CDR3 size: 14 residues. The CDR3 is CAWSEFGSGNTIYF. CDR3 nucleotides: TGTGCCTGGAGTGAATTTGGCTCTGGAAACACCATATATTTT.

The V call is TRBV6-4, the J call TRBJ2-1, with TRBD2 matching 8 bases. V lost 7 bases and J lost 6; bases outside the gene matches: 11. This CDR3 contains 15 residues. Germline lookup yields CDR1 MRHNA and CDR2 SNTAGT. The CDR3 bases are TGTGCCAGCAAGGAGGCTGGACTAGCTTCCAATGAGCAGTTCTTC. Its translation: CASKEAGLASNEQFF.

This clone was seen many times. The genes are TRBV15 and TRBJ2-7; 7 bases map to TRBD2. The CDR3 has 15 residues. Germline V gene sequence: CDR1 LNHNV, CDR2 YYDKDF (reference sequence). J gave up 0 bases and V 0 bases, and 2 bases lay outside the gene matches. CDR3 sequence (DNA): TGTGCCACCAGCAGAGAGGGAGGGAGCTCCTACGAGCAGTACTTC. Translation gives CATSREGGSSYEQYF. The whole variable domain, remainder taken from reference TRBV15 and TRBJ2-7, is DAMVIQNPRYQVTQFGKPVTLSCSQTLNHNVMYWYQQKSSQAPKLLFHYYDKDFNNEADTPDNFQSRRPNTSFCFLDIRSPGLGDTAMYLCATSREGGSSYEQYFGPGTRLTVT.

The chain carries TRBV7-8 and TRBJ2-7; D might be TRBD2 (5 bases). Per germline, CDR1 SGHVS and CDR2 FQNEAQ. With 0 bases removed from V and 6 bases from J, the gap between germline ends came to 15 bases. The CDR3 covers 15 residues. The CDR3 DNA is TGTGCCAGCAGCTTAGCACCCTCGAGGGCCGGCGAGCAGTACTTC. Its protein is CASSLAPSRAGEQYF.